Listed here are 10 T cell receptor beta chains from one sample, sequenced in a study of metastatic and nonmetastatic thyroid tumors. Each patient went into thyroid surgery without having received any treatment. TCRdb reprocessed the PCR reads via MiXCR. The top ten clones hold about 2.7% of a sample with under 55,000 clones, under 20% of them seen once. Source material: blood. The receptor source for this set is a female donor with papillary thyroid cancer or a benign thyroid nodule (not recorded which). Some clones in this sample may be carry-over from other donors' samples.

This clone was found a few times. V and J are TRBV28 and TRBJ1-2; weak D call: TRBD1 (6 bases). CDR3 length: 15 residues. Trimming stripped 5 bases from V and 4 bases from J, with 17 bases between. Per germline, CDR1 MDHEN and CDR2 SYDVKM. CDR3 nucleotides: TGTGCCAGCAGTCAAAATAGGGGGGGCTCCTATGGCTACACCTTC. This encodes CASSQNRGGSYGYTF.

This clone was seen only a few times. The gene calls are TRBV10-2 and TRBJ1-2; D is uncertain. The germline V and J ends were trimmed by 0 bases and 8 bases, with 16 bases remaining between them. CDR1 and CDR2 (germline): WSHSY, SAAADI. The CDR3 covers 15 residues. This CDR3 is CASSESDRAVEGYTF. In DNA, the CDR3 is TGCGCCAGCAGTGAGTCCGATAGAGCAGTCGAGGGCTACACCTTC.

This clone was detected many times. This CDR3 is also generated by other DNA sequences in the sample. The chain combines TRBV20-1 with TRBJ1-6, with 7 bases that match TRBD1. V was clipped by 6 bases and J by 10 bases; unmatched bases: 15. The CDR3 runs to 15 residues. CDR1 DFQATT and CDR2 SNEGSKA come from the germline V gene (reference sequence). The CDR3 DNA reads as TGCAGTGCCCAGAAGTTAGACAGGGCAAACTCACCCCTCCACTTT. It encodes CSAQKLDRANSPLHF.

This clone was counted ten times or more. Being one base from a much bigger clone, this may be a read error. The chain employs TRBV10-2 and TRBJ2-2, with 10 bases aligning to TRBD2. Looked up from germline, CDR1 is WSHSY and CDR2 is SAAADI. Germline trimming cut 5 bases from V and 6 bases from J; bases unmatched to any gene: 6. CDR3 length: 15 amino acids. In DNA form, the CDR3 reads TGCGCCAGCAGTAAAGCGGGAGGGACCGCCGGGGAGCTGTTTTTT. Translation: CASSKAGGTAGELFF.

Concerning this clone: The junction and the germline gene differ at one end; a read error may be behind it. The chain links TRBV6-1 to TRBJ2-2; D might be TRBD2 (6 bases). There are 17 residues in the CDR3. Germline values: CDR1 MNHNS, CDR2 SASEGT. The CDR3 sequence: CASSEASLPGVTGELFF. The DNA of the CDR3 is TGTGCCAGCAGTGAAGCGTCACTACCGGGAGTCACCGGGGAGCTTTTTTTT.

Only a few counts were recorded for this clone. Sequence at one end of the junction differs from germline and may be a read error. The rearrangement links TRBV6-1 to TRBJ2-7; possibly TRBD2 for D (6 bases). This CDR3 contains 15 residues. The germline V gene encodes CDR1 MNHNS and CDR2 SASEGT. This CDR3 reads CASSEEGSGIHEHYF. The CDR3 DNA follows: TGTGCCAGCAGTGAAGAGGGTAGCGGTATCCACGAGCATTACTTC.

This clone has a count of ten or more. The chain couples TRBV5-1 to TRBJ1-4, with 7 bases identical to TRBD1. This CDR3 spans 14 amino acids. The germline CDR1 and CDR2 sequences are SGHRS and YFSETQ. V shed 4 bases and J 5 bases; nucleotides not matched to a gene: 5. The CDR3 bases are TGCGCCAGCAGCCCGACAGGGCTAAATGAAAAACTGTTTTTT. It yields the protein CASSPTGLNEKLFF.

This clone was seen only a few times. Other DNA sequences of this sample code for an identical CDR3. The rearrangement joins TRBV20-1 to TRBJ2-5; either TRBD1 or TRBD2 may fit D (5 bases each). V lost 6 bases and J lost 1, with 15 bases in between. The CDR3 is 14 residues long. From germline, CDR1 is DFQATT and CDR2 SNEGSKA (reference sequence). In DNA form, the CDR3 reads TGCAGTGCCATACTGGGACCAAGCCAAGAGACCCAGTACTTC. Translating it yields CSAILGPSQETQYF.

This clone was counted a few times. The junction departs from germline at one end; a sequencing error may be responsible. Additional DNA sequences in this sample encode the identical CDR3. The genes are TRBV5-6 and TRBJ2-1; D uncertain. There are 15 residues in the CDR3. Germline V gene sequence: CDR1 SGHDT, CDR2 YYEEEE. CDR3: CASSFWREGSNEQFF. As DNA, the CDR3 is TGTGCCAGCAGCTTCTGGCGAGAAGGGTCCAATGAGCAATTCTTC.

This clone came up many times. CDR3 region: CASRDGSGTFNEQFF. The CDR3 bases are TGTGCCAGTAGAGATGGTAGCGGGACTTTCAATGAGCAGTTCTTC. The chain links TRBV19 to TRBJ2-1, with 8 bases aligning to TRBD2. Germline CDR1 LNHDA, CDR2 SQIVND (reference sequence). This CDR3 has 15 residues. The ends lost 6 bases at V and 6 bases at J; junction bases unmatched: 10.